Presented here are 9 T cell receptor beta chains from one specimen sequenced in a study of PD-1 blockade in classical Hodgkin lymphoma. Assay: immunoSEQ multiplex PCR; the TCRdb copy retains only in-frame clones and omits some. Of about 20,000 clones listed, over 70% were seen once; the top ten hold roughly 7%. The time point: cycle 4 day 1 (C4D1), after 5 to 7 weeks of nivolumab. In every patient, relapse followed autologous stem cell transplantation, while exposure to brentuximab vedotin differed. This specimen consisted of peripheral blood mononuclear cells (PBMCs), obtained before the fourth cycle of nivolumab. The receptor source for this set is a human donor with classical Hodgkin lymphoma.

In its sample, this clone was seen a few times. The chain links TRBV2 to TRBJ2-5; 11 bases fit TRBD2. V shed 10 bases and J 4 bases; nucleotides not matched to a gene: 5. CDR1 and CDR2 (germline): SNHLY, FYNNEI. The CDR3 is made up of 13 amino acids. CDR3 protein: CATHGLAGETQYF. The CDR3 DNA follows: TGTGCCACCCACGGACTAGCGGGAGAGACCCAGTACTTC.

The V gene is TRBV6-5, the J gene TRBJ2-7; D ambiguous. CDR1 and CDR2 (germline): MNHEY, SVGAGI. Trimming stripped 2 bases from V and 0 bases from J, with 11 bases between. The CDR3 spans 15 residues. The CDR3 nucleotides read TGTGCCAGCAGTTACCGCCCAGATAGCTCCTACGAGCAGTACTTC. Its protein is CASSYRPDSSYEQYF.

The V call is TRBV30, the J call TRBJ1-1; D gene uncertain. The CDR3 has 10 residues. The V end was cut by 7 bases, the J end by 4 bases, with 7 bases between. CDR1 is GTSNPN and CDR2 is SVGIG in the germline V gene (reference sequence). CDR3 sequence: CALRVTEAFF. CDR3 in DNA: TGTGCCTTGAGGGTCACTGAAGCTTTCTTT.

The CDR3, as DNA: TGTGCCAGCAGCGTAGCTACTGGGGCCAACGTCCTGACTTTC. This codes for CASSVATGANVLTF. This rearrangement joins TRBV9 to TRBJ2-6; D is uncertain. V gave up 0 bases and J gave up 2 bases, with 3 bases separating them. This CDR3 is 14 amino acids long. Germline loops: CDR1 SGDLS, CDR2 YYNGEE.

This clone was recorded only once. One junction end disagrees with the germline gene, perhaps due to a read error. The V gene is TRBV2, the J gene TRBJ1-2; tentative D call: TRBD1 (5 bases). Germline V gene sequence: CDR1 SNHLY, CDR2 FYNNEI. CDR3 length: 12 amino acids. The DNA of the CDR3 is TGTGCCAGCAAGTCCCGGTGGGACGGCTTATTCTTC. Amino acid sequence: CASKSRWDGLFF.

This chain uses TRBV4-2 with TRBJ2-3; D might be TRBD1 (6 bases). The CDR3 spans 17 residues. With 1 base removed from V and 6 bases from J, the gap between germline ends came to 20 bases. The germline V gene encodes CDR1 LGHNA and CDR2 YNFKEQ. The CDR3, as DNA: TGTGCCAGCAGCCAAGGAGGGGGTGCAGGACCACTGGATACGCAGTATTTT. Protein product: CASSQGGGAGPLDTQYF.

The CDR3 sequence is CASSPGAGTSQETQYF. The CDR3 DNA reads TGCGCCAGCAGCCCAGGGGCCGGGACATCCCAAGAGACCCAGTACTTC. The chain recombines TRBV5-1 with TRBJ2-5, with D possibly being TRBD1 (6 bases). This CDR3 is 16 amino acids long. The V and J ends lost 4 bases and 1 base respectively, with 17 bases between them. Germline values: CDR1 SGHRS, CDR2 YFSETQ.

This clone was seen more than once but under ten times. The J gene is TRBJ2-2, the V gene TRBV5-1; the D gene is possibly TRBD1 (6 bases). The V gene's germline CDR1 is SGHRS and CDR2 YFSETQ. Trimming took 0 bases from V and 6 from J, leaving 12 bases between them. The CDR3 is 15 amino acids. The CDR3 nucleotides read TGCGCCAGCAGCTTGGAGAGGCCAGGGGCCGGGGAGCTGTTTTTT. Protein: CASSLERPGAGELFF.

J is TRBJ1-2 and V is TRBV7-9, with TRBD1 matching 7 bases. CDR3 length equals 11 residues. V lost 5 bases and J lost 13; bases outside the gene matches: 7. Germline V gene lookup returns CDR1 SEHNR and CDR2 FQNEAQ (reference sequence). The CDR3 sequence: CASSLRQGSTF. CDR3 DNA: TGTGCCAGCAGCCTAAGACAGGGTAGCACCTTC.